This T cell receptor (beta chain) was identified in a study of T-cell reconstitution after alpha-beta-depleted transplantation in children (dated by TCRdb to about 2016). Study-wide context: T-cell immune reconstitution after TCRalphabeta/CD19-depleted allogeneic hematopoietic cell transplantation in children was quantitatively tracked in the study by means of TCR repertoire profiling.

There are many counts of this clonotype. It lacks a known antigen. The input lacks base qualities; no much larger clone sits a single base away. The library came from PCR. The sequencer was an Illumina HiSeq 2500. TCR library preparation used molecular barcoding, with unique molecular identifiers applied to normalize quantification of the TCRbeta repertoire. Through fastp at Q25 and MiXCR, TCRdb rebuilt clones from the public reads, retaining in-frame beta chains. Every CDR3 protein is listed once, alongside the most common genes and DNA of its rows. The sample table holds about 240,000 distinct CDR3 sequences, of which 12% were seen once. Together, the top ten hold 2.6% of the sample. The CDR3 contains 14 residues, cysteine and phenylalanine counted. This entry keeps only the CDR3 DNA: 42 bases, framed from base 1. CDR1 and CDR2, per the germline V gene, are SGHRS and YFSETQ. A distance of 9 bases separates the germline ends of V and J, which lose 2 bases and 6 bases respectively.

Sequencing was performed on PBMCs from the stem cell graft donor, taken from the stem cell graft. The receptor was derived from a human donor who donated a stem cell graft to a child with acute lymphoblastic leukemia. The chain is encoded by TRBV5-1 joined to TRBJ1-6; a tentative D match to TRBD1 spans 6 bases. The bases are TGCGCCAGCAGCTTACAGGGAGTTAATTCACCCCTCCACTTT. Its translation reads: CASSLQGVNSPLHF.